These 11 T cell receptor beta chains were all obtained from the same sample, sequenced in a study of T cells in Graves' hyperthyroidism and ophthalmopathy. Amplification targeted TCR beta CDR3 regions from RNA transcripts. When the TCR CDR3 underwent first-round RT-PCR, the HTBI primer set was used. Each CDR3 protein gets one entry after TCRdb re-called the multiplex PCR reads with MiXCR. Among more than 650,000 distinct CDR3 sequences listed, roughly 15% were seen once. Source material: blood. These receptors were obtained from a woman aged 18-29 years with Graves' hyperthyroidism.

This clonotype was seen a handful of times. The chain uses TRBV7-9 and TRBJ1-1; D possibly corresponds to TRBD1 (6 bases). Germline lookup yields CDR1 SEHNR and CDR2 FQNEAQ (reference sequence). V dropped 5 bases and J dropped 3 bases, with 13 bases sitting between them. The CDR3 has 14 residues. CDR3 region: CASSGGGAYTEAFF. CDR3 coding DNA: TGTGCCAGCAGCGGAGGGGGGGCTTACACTGAAGCTTTCTTT.

For the CDR3, the DNA is TGTGCCAGCAGTGGTTCGGACAGGGGGTGGGGTCAGCCCCAGCATTTT. Translating it yields CASSGSDRGWGQPQHF. V usage is TRBV6-1 and J usage is TRBJ1-5; TRBD1 matches at 10 bases. CDR3 length: 16 residues. V lost 4 bases to trimming and J lost 6 bases; unmatched junction nucleotides: 9. Germline V gene lookup returns CDR1 MNHNS and CDR2 SASEGT.

This rearrangement joins TRBV5-5 to TRBJ2-2; no firm D call. The V and J ends lost 0 bases and 5 bases respectively, with 11 bases between them. Germline CDR1 is SGHKS and CDR2 is YYEKEE (reference sequence). The CDR3 loop spans 15 amino acids. The CDR3, as DNA: TGTGCCAGCAGCTTGGGGTGGCTGAGGACCGGGGAGCTGTTTTTT. Amino acid sequence: CASSLGWLRTGELFF.

This clonotype was detected once. The CDR3 is CASSLFPDSGSWEDTQYF. The CDR3 bases are TGTGCCAGCAGTTTATTCCCCGATAGCGGGAGCTGGGAAGATACGCAGTATTTT. The chain links TRBV28 to TRBJ2-3, with 9 bases matching TRBD2. After removal of 1 base from V and 5 bases from J, the junction contained 13 bases not matched to a gene. Per germline, CDR1 MDHEN and CDR2 SYDVKM. The CDR3 spans 18 residues.

This clonotype was recorded a few times. V is TRBV7-2 and J is TRBJ2-7; 11 nucleotides align to TRBD2. The J segment lost 0 bases and the V segment lost 4 bases, leaving 5 bases of the junction unmatched. This CDR3 is built from 16 residues. Germline V CDR1 and CDR2: SGHTA, FQGNSA. The CDR3 DNA reads as TGTGCCAGCAGCTCCCCTAGCGGGAGGTCCTCCTACGAGCAGTACTTC. Its protein is CASSSPSGRSSYEQYF.

This clonotype was detected a few times. The chain couples TRBV6-2 or TRBV6-3 to TRBJ2-7; 7 bases align to TRBD1. CDR1 and CDR2 from the germline V gene are MNHEY and SVGEGT. The CDR3 has 14 amino acids. The CDR3 region has the DNA TGTGCGTCGACAGGGACAGCCTTTAGCTCCGAGCAGTACTTC. It translates to CASTGTAFSSEQYF.

This clonotype was counted between two and nine times. J is TRBJ2-1 and V is TRBV7-9; 12 nucleotides line up with TRBD2. Germline assignment: CDR1 SEHNR and CDR2 FQNEAQ (reference sequence). The CDR3 has 16 residues. J was trimmed by 8 bases and V by 5 bases; bases with no gene match: 10. Written as DNA, the CDR3 is TGTGCCAGCAGCCCCCGACTAGCGGGAGATGACGATGAGCAGTTCTTC. It is translated as CASSPRLAGDDDEQFF.

This clonotype has at least ten counts. V is TRBV9 and J is TRBJ2-1; perhaps TRBD1 as D (6 bases). The V gene's germline CDR1 is SGDLS and CDR2 YYNGEE. The CDR3 totals 17 residues. V was clipped by 4 bases and J by 0 bases, with 17 bases between them. The CDR3 nucleotides read TGTGCCAGCAGCTTCAGTTTACAGGGAAGCTCCTACAATGAGCAGTTCTTC. Translating it yields CASSFSLQGSSYNEQFF.

The chain links TRBV4-2 to TRBJ2-7, with D perhaps TRBD1 (6 bases). This CDR3 is 17 amino acids long. V was trimmed by 4 bases and J by 0 bases, leaving 19 bases between them. Germline CDR1 and CDR2: LGHNA and YNFKEQ. Here the CDR3 reads CASSPFSDSQNSYEQYF. In DNA form, the CDR3 reads TGTGCCAGCAGCCCTTTCTCGGACAGCCAGAACTCCTACGAGCAGTACTTC.

V and J are TRBV29-1 and TRBJ2-7; 7 bases fit TRBD2. With 4 bases clipped from V and 3 bases from J, the junction kept 15 bases outside the gene matches. The V gene's germline CDR1 is SQVTM and CDR2 ANQGSEA. The CDR3 consists of 16 residues. CDR3 sequence: CSVAQLRGEPLYEQYF. As DNA, the CDR3 is TGCAGCGTTGCCCAGCTCCGGGGGGAGCCTCTCTACGAGCAGTACTTC.

This clonotype was seen ten or more times. V usage is TRBV7-2 and J usage is TRBJ2-3; 10 bases line up with TRBD2. Germline assignment: CDR1 SGHTA and CDR2 FQGNSA. J lost 0 bases, V lost 5 bases, and 11 bases had no gene match. This CDR3 is 18 amino acids long. CDR3 sequence reads: CASSTQWTSGPSTDTQYF. DNA for the CDR3: TGTGCCAGCAGCACCCAATGGACTAGCGGACCTAGCACAGATACGCAGTATTTT. Full variable domain (missing parts from reference TRBV7-2 and TRBJ2-3): GAGVSQSPSNKVTEKGKDVELRCDPISGHTALYWYRQSLGQGLEFLIYFQGNSAPDKSGLPSDRFSAERTGGSVSTLTIQRTQQEDSAVYLCASSTQWTSGPSTDTQYFGPGTRLTVL.